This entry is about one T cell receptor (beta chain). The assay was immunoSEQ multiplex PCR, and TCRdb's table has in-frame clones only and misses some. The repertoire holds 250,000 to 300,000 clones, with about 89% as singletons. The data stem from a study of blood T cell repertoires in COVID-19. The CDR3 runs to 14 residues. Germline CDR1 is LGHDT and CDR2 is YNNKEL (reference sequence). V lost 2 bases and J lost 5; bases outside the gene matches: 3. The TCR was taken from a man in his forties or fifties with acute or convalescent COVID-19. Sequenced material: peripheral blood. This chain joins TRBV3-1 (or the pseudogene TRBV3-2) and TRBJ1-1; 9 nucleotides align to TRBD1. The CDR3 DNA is TGTGCCAGCAGCCAAACCGACAGGGGGACTGAAGCTTTCTTT. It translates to CASSQTDRGTEAFF.